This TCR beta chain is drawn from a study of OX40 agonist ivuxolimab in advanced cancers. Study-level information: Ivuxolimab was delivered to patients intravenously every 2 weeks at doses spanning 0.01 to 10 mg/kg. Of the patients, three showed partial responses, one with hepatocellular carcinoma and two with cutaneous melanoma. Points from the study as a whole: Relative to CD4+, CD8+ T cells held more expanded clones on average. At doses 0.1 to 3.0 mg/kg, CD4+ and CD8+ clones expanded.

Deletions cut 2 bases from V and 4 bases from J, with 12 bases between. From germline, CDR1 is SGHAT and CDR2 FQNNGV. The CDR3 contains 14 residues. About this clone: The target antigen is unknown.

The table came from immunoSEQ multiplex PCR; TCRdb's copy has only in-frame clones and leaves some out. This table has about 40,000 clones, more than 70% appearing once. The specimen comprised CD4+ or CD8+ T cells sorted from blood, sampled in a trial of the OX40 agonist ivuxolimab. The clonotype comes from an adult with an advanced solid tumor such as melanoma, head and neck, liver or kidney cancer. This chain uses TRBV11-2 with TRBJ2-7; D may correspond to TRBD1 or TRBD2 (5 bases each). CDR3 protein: CASSLTGWGYEQYF. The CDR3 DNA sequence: TGTGCCAGCAGCTTAACGGGCTGGGGGTACGAGCAGTACTTC.